This T cell receptor beta chain was observed in a study of type 1 regulatory T cells. Turning to the study itself: This in vitro CD4 product, T-allo10, is enriched for Tr1 cells and alloantigen-specific.

Remarks on this clonotype: Its antigen is still unknown.

TCRdb called the reads again in MiXCR, with one record for every CDR3 protein. The sample contains about 65,000 distinct CDR3 sequences, roughly 50% of which appear only once. The CDR3 is 13 residues long. V trimming: 7 bases; J trimming: 4 bases; junction bases outside the gene matches: 5. Germline values: CDR1 KGHDR, CDR2 SFDVKD. The J gene is TRBJ2-5, the V gene TRBV24-1; TRBD1 matches 7 bases. The specimen sequenced was cultured non-Tr1 T cells, either the whole culture or a sorted T cell fraction (not recorded which). The sequence was obtained from a human donor in good health. In nucleotides, the CDR3 is TGTGCCACCAGGACAGGGCAATCAGAGACCCAGTACTTC. Encoded protein: CATRTGQSETQYF.